This TCR beta chain is drawn from a study of blood T cell repertoires in COVID-19. Produced via immunoSEQ multiplex PCR; TCRdb's table is partial and in-frame only. The sample contains around 84,000 clones, roughly 80% of which appear only once. Germline-derived CDR1 and CDR2 are KGHDR and SFDVKD. The CDR3 is made up of 16 amino acids. Unmatched junction bases numbered 8, after V lost 3 bases and J lost 4 bases. This sequence was found in a woman aged 40 to 50 with active or convalescent COVID-19. V is TRBV24-1 and J is TRBJ1-5, with TRBD1 identical over 7 bases. Sample: peripheral blood. In nucleotides, the CDR3 is TGTGCCACCAGTGATGGGAGGAGGGGGCCGAATCAGCCCCAGCATTTT. Its protein is CATSDGRRGPNQPQHF.